This T cell receptor beta chain was profiled in a study of T-cell reconstitution after alpha-beta-depleted transplantation in children. The germline gives CDR1 SEHNR, CDR2 FQNEAQ (reference sequence). Unmatched junction bases numbered 8, after V lost 4 bases and J lost 8 bases. This CDR3 contains 15 residues. This clonotype was counted ten times or more. Unique molecular identifiers were built into the TCRbeta library. TCRdb re-called the PCR reads with MiXCR, one entry per CDR3 protein. The sample has approximately 390,000 distinct CDR3 sequences, 9.5% to 13% seen once; the top ten hold 4.5% to 7%. The clonotype originates from a human donor who donated a stem cell graft to a child with acute myeloid leukemia. The material sequenced was PBMCs from the stem cell graft donor, taken from the stem cell graft. The gene calls are TRBV7-9 and TRBJ2-1, with 10 bases matching TRBD1. As DNA, the CDR3 is TGTGCCAGCAGCTACGGACAGGGGGTGGACGATGAGCAGTTCTTC. Translating it yields CASSYGQGVDDEQFF.